The rows below give T cell receptor beta chains drawn from one sample of a study of T-cell memory formation after mild COVID-19. TCRdb processed the 5' RACE reads anew with MiXCR; each CDR3 protein has one entry. Here the sample spans roughly 240,000 distinct CDR3 sequences, roughly 15% being singletons. The specimen was PBMCs or a T cell subset sorted from them (not recorded which). These receptors were collected from an adult woman who had mild COVID-19 (a few samples of this study predate the infection). Cell type and time point are not known. The CDR3 runs from the conserved cysteine through the conserved F or W. The D gene is left open where the match is weak. The listing skips clone size in some rows; elsewhere it reads once, few, many or a size class.

abundance	j_gene	d_gene	v_gene	CDR3nt	CDR3aa
.	TRBJ2-6	TRBD1	TRBV7-8	TGTGCCAGCAGCCATAGCCGGGACAGGGGTCTATTTGGGGCCAACGTCCTGACTTTC	CASSHSRDRGLFGANVLTF
few	TRBJ1-6	.	TRBV15	TGTGCCACCAGCGGGTACGGAGAACCCCTCCACTTT	CATSGYGEPLHF
few	TRBJ2-1	.	TRBV7-2	TGTGCCAGCAGCTTGCAGGCCTACAATGAGCAGTTCTTC	CASSLQAYNEQFF
once	TRBJ1-1	TRBD1	TRBV19	TGTGCCAGTAGTCGGCATACAGGGGTGAACACTGAAGCTTTCTTT	CASSRHTGVNTEAFF
.	TRBJ2-1	TRBD2	TRBV9	TGTGCCAGCAGCGTACTAGCGGAGTCGTACAATGAGCAGTTCTTC	CASSVLAESYNEQFF
.	TRBJ1-2	TRBD1	TRBV27	TGTGCCAGCAGTTTAGAGGGACAGGGAAGTTACCATGGCTACACCTTC	CASSLEGQGSYHGYTF
.	TRBJ2-7	.	TRBV29-1	TGCAGCGCAAAGTCCAGGGGCCCCTACGAGCAGTACTTC	CSAKSRGPYEQYF
.	TRBJ2-3	TRBD2	TRBV7-3	TGTGCCAGCAGCTCAGGACTAGCGGGAGCTACGCAGTATTTT	CASSSGLAGATQYF
.	TRBJ1-1	.	TRBV24-1	TGTGCCACCAGTGATTGGGGACCACAGGGGAACACTGAAGCTTTCTTT	CATSDWGPQGNTEAFF
.	TRBJ2-1	.	TRBV19	TGTGCCAGTGGGGTAGTAGGGGTGGGTTACAATGAGCAGTTCTTC	CASGVVGVGYNEQFF
many	TRBJ2-3	TRBD1	TRBV6-5	TGTGCCAGCCAGCCGGGACAGGGGGTTTGGGGCACAGATACGCAGTATTTT	CASQPGQGVWGTDTQYF
.	TRBJ2-3	TRBD2	TRBV7-2	TGTGCCAGCAGCCTCGGGACTAGCAAAGATACGCAGTATTTT	CASSLGTSKDTQYF
.	TRBJ1-4	.	TRBV3-1	TGTGCCAGCGGGGAGGCTAATGAAAAACTGTTTTTT	CASGEANEKLFF
few	TRBJ1-2	.	TRBV24-1	TGTGCCACCAGTGATCGCCACCGAGGATCGGGTAACTATGGCTACACCTTC	CATSDRHRGSGNYGYTF
few	TRBJ2-5	TRBD1	TRBV19	TGTGCCAGTAGGGACAGGCTGGAGACCCAGTACTTC	CASRDRLETQYF
.	TRBJ2-7	TRBD1	TRBV5-1	TGCGCCAGCAGCTGGGGACAGGGCTCCCTCGAGCAGTACTTC	CASSWGQGSLEQYF
few	TRBJ1-1	.	TRBV7-9	TGTGCCAGCAGTTTCCTTATGAACACTGAAGCTTTCTTT	CASSFLMNTEAFF
.	TRBJ2-2	TRBD2	TRBV6-6	TGTGCCAGCAGTTACCACAGGACTAGCGGGGGGGCCAACACCGGGGAGCTGTTTTTT	CASSYHRTSGGANTGELFF
few	TRBJ2-3	.	TRBV30	TGTGCCTGGAGTGTACCAGATACGCAGTATTTT	CAWSVPDTQYF
many	TRBJ1-4	.	TRBV29-1	TGCAGCGTTGATTCTGGGGGCAAGAATGAAAAACTGTTTTTT	CSVDSGGKNEKLFF
few	TRBJ1-2	.	TRBV29-1	TGCAGCGTTGTTACTCTGTCGTTTGGTCGTGGCTACACCTTC	CSVVTLSFGRGYTF
.	TRBJ2-7	TRBD2	TRBV11-2	TGTGCCAGCAGCCGGGGACTAGCGGGAGTTGAGCAGTACTTC	CASSRGLAGVEQYF
.	TRBJ2-3	.	TRBV9	TGTGCCAGCAGCGTAGACCGGGGTACGCAGTATTTT	CASSVDRGTQYF
many	TRBJ1-1	.	TRBV20-1	TGCAGTGCTAGTGACCCTATGAGGGTCGGCACTGAAGCTTTCTTT	CSASDPMRVGTEAFF
.	TRBJ2-1	TRBD2	TRBV25-1	TGTGCCAGCAGTTCATCTAGCGGCTACAATGAGCAGTTCTTC	CASSSSSGYNEQFF
.	TRBJ2-7	TRBD2	TRBV7-2	TGTGCCAGCAGCTCTCATATTAGCGGGCCCTCCTACGAGCAGTACTTC	CASSSHISGPSYEQYF
.	TRBJ2-7	TRBD1	TRBV18	TGTGCCAGCTCACCACGACAGGGCCTCGACGAGCAGTACTTC	CASSPRQGLDEQYF
few	TRBJ1-2	.	TRBV6-1	TGTGCCAGCACCCAGACAGGTTCCCTCTATGGCTACACCTTC	CASTQTGSLYGYTF
.	TRBJ2-5	TRBD1	TRBV27	TGTGCCAGCAGTCGTTGGCCGACAGGGGGCGGGGAGACCCAGTACTTC	CASSRWPTGGGETQYF
many	TRBJ2-7	.	TRBV5-1	TGCGCCAGCAGCTTGGAACAGGGCCCAACCTACGAGCAGTACTTC	CASSLEQGPTYEQYF
.	TRBJ2-5	.	TRBV6-2/TRBV6-3	TGTGCCAGCAGTAACGAAGAGACCCAGTACTTC	CASSNEETQYF
few	TRBJ2-7	TRBD1	TRBV20-1	TGCAGTGCTAGATGGGACAGATCCTACGAGCAGTACTTC	CSARWDRSYEQYF
many	TRBJ2-2	TRBD2	TRBV11-1	TGTGCCAGCAGCCGCAGTTGGGGGGGAAACACCGGGGAGCTGTTTTTT	CASSRSWGGNTGELFF
.	TRBJ2-1	TRBD2	TRBV20-1	TGCAGTGCGCCGAAACTAGCGGGGGACTACAATGAGCAGTTCTTC	CSAPKLAGDYNEQFF
few	TRBJ2-7	.	TRBV5-5	TGTGCCAGCAGCTTGGACAGGGACTCTTACGAGCAGTACTTC	CASSLDRDSYEQYF
few	TRBJ2-1	.	TRBV2	TGTGCCAGCAGTACAGACAGAGACTCCTACAATGAGCAGTTCTTC	CASSTDRDSYNEQFF
many	TRBJ2-3	.	TRBV2	TGTGCCAGCACCCAGAGACTTAGCACAGATACGCAGTATTTT	CASTQRLSTDTQYF
.	TRBJ2-7	TRBD1	TRBV6-1	TGTGCCAGCAGTGCCTCCGGGACAGGGACCTACGAGCAGTACTTC	CASSASGTGTYEQYF
.	TRBJ2-3	.	TRBV24-1	TGTGCCACCAGTGACAGAGCCGGAGGGGGGCCTGTAGGTAGAGATACGCAGTATTTT	CATSDRAGGGPVGRDTQYF
.	TRBJ1-3	TRBD1	TRBV7-2	TGTGCCAGCAGCTTAGACGAGGACAGGGTGGTGACTGGAAACACCATATATTTT	CASSLDEDRVVTGNTIYF
.	TRBJ2-2	.	TRBV12-3/TRBV12-4	TGTGCCAGCAGTTTTCGGGACGGGTCCGGGGAGCTGTTTTTT	CASSFRDGSGELFF
.	TRBJ2-1	.	TRBV4-2	TGTGCCAGCAGCCCTCGACTATTAGAGGCATATGGGCAGTTCTTC	CASSPRLLEAYGQFF
many	TRBJ1-1	.	TRBV25-1	TGTGCCAGCAGAAGGACGGCGGGGAACACTGAAGCTTTCTTT	CASRRTAGNTEAFF
few	TRBJ2-7	.	TRBV6-8	TGTGCCAGCAGTTACGGCAGGGGTGGTCACTCCGTGGGTACCTACGAGCAGTACTTC	CASSYGRGGHSVGTYEQYF
.	TRBJ2-7	TRBD2	TRBV6-5	TGTGCCAGCAGTCGACTAGCGGGAGATCTCTCCTACGAGCAGTACTTC	CASSRLAGDLSYEQYF
.	TRBJ2-5	TRBD1	TRBV18	TGTGCCAGCTCCCTCGGGACAGGCCCCCTACGGGAGACCCAGTACTTC	CASSLGTGPLRETQYF
.	TRBJ1-1	TRBD1	TRBV6-5	TGTGCCAGCAGTTACTCGCTACCTGGACAGGGGAACACTGAAGCTTTCTTT	CASSYSLPGQGNTEAFF